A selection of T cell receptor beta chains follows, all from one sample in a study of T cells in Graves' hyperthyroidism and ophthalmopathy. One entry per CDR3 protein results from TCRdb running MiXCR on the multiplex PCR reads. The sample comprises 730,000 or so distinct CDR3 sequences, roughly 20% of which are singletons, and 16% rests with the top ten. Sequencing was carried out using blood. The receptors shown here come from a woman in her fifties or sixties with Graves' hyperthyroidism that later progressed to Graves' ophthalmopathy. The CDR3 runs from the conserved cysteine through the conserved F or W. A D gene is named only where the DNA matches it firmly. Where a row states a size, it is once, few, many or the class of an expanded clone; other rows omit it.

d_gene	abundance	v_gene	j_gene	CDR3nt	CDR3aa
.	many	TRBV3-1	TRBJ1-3	TGTGCCAGCAGCCTACAGGGACGTGGAAACACCATATATTTT	CASSLQGRGNTIYF
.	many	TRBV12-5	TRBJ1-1	TGTGCTAGTGGTTTCCCCACGACCCTGCTCGCTGAAGCTTTCTTT	CASGFPTTLLAEAFF
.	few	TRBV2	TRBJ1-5	TGTGCCAGTGAGAAGGGGATAAGGGAACCGAACCACAATCAGCCCCAGCATTTT	CASEKGIREPNHNQPQHF
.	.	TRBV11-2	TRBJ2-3	TGTGCCAGCAGCTTTTTTGTGGCTCACCTAGGCACAGATACGCAGTATTTT	CASSFFVAHLGTDTQYF
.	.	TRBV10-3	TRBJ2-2	TGTGCCATCAGTTACTCCCCTGGGGCCGGGGAGCTGTTTTTT	CAISYSPGAGELFF
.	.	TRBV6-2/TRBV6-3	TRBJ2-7	TGTGCCAGCAGTTACGGGACACCCTCCTACGAGCAGTACTTC	CASSYGTPSYEQYF
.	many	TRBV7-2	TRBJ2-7	TGTGCCAGCAGGTCCTTGTACGAGCAGTACTTC	CASRSLYEQYF
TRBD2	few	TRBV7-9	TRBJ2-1	TGTGCCAGCAGTCCCTCGGGCGGGGGGAGGTACAATGAGCAGTTCTTC	CASSPSGGGRYNEQFF
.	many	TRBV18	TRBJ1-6	TGTGCCAGCTCACCACAAAACCCCCCGGGGGGTTCACCCCTCCACTTT	CASSPQNPPGGSPLHF
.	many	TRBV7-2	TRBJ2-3	TGTGCCAGCAGTCACCAGGACACCACAGATACGCAGTATTTT	CASSHQDTTDTQYF
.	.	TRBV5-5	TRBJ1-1	TGTGCCAGCAGCTTGGTTACAGCCTACAACACTGAAGCTTTCTTT	CASSLVTAYNTEAFF
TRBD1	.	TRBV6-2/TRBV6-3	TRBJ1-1	TGTGCCAGCAGTTACGGACAGGGGGCGTACACTGAAGCTTTCTTT	CASSYGQGAYTEAFF
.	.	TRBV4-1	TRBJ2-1	TGCGCCAGCAGCCAAAGACCGGGTAACAATGAGCAGTTCTTC	CASSQRPGNNEQFF
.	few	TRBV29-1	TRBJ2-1	TGCAGCGTTGATAGTTTATGGCAGGAGGGGAGCTACAATGAGCAGTTCTTC	CSVDSLWQEGSYNEQFF
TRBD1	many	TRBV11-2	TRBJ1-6	TGTGCCAGCACACGCACAGGGGAATTTAATTCACCCCTCCACTTT	CASTRTGEFNSPLHF
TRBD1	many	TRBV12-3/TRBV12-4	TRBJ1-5	TGTGCCAGCAGCACAGGGGGCAATCAGCCCCAGCATTTT	CASSTGGNQPQHF
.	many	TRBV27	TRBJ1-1	TGTGCCAGCAGAACTCTGGGAGGGAACACTGAAGCTTTCTTT	CASRTLGGNTEAFF